Listed below are T cell receptor beta chains from one sample, sequenced in a study of T cell responses to AZD1222 COVID-19 vaccine. Clones were sequenced by immunoSEQ multiplex PCR, and TCRdb holds only the in-frame ones, with some missing. Of approximately 100,000 clones listed, 85% to 90% are singletons. Sequenced material: peripheral blood, taken on day 0 of AZD1222 vaccination. These TCRs come from an adult in good health. Each CDR3 is given with its conserved first and last residue. D genes are given only for firm matches. The size entry is marked missing in some rows and otherwise reads once, few, many or a size class.

V gene	J gene	D gene	clone size	CDR3 DNA	CDR3 protein
TRBV19	TRBJ2-2	TRBD2	once	TGTGCAGGGGGACTAGCGACCGGGGAGCTGTTTTTT	CAGGLATGELFF
TRBV3-1/TRBV3-2	TRBJ2-7	TRBD2	-	TGTGCCAGCAGCCATCGGACTAGCGGGGGGAAGCAGTACTTC	CASSHRTSGGKQYF
TRBV18	TRBJ1-2	TRBD1	-	TGTGCCAGCTCACCGTCATCGGACAGGAACTATGGCTACACCTTC	CASSPSSDRNYGYTF
TRBV4-3	TRBJ1-4	-	-	TGCGCCAGCAGTTACTGGGGGGGCGCGGGTGAAAAACTGTTTTTT	CASSYWGGAGEKLFF
TRBV5-6	TRBJ2-3	TRBD2	-	TGTGCCTCCAGAGCGGGGAGCACAGATACGCAGTATTTT	CASRAGSTDTQYF
TRBV29-1	TRBJ1-1	TRBD1	-	TGCAGCGTTCGAATACAGGGGGGTTGGACTGAAGCTTTCTTT	CSVRIQGGWTEAFF
TRBV2	TRBJ2-5	TRBD1	-	TGTGCCAGCACGGGGACAGGGCTTGGCGTAGAGACCCAGTACTTC	CASTGTGLGVETQYF
TRBV5-4	TRBJ2-7	-	-	TGTGCCAGCAGCCCGGGGACCACACTCTACGAGCAGTACTTC	CASSPGTTLYEQYF
TRBV15	TRBJ1-2	-	-	TGTGCCACCAGCAGTGGGGGGGCGGGTGGCTACACCTTC	CATSSGGAGGYTF
TRBV30	TRBJ1-5	-	-	TGTGCCTGGAGTCTAGGGGACCTCAATCAGCCCCAGCATTTT	CAWSLGDLNQPQHF
TRBV7-9	TRBJ1-1	-	few	TGTGCCAGCAGCCCTGGGGGTTTGGCTGAAGCTTTCTTT	CASSPGGLAEAFF
TRBV4-1	TRBJ1-2	TRBD1	-	TGCGCCAGCAGCCAGGCCGGGACAGGGGATGGCTATGGCTACACCTTC	CASSQAGTGDGYGYTF
TRBV5-1	TRBJ1-4	-	-	TGCGCCAGCAGCCCAAGGACTGGCGATGGCGAAAAACTGTTTTTT	CASSPRTGDGEKLFF
TRBV3-1/TRBV3-2	TRBJ1-1	-	-	TGTGCCAGCAGCCAAGATAGACGTATTGTTTTCTTT	CASSQDRRIVFF
TRBV5-1	TRBJ1-4	-	few	TGCGCCAGCAGCTGGACAGTCCAAAATGAAAAACTGTTTTTT	CASSWTVQNEKLFF
TRBV27	TRBJ2-7	TRBD2	-	TGTGCCAGCAGTTCGACTAGCGGGTTGAACGAGCAGTACTTC	CASSSTSGLNEQYF
TRBV19	TRBJ1-1	-	-	TGTGCCAGTAGGCGCGAGGATAACACTGAAGCTTTCTTT	CASRREDNTEAFF
TRBV7-2	TRBJ2-1	-	-	TGTGCCAGCAGCTCGGACTTTAGCTCCTACAATGAGCAGTTCTTC	CASSSDFSSYNEQFF
TRBV4-1	TRBJ1-4	TRBD1	-	TGCGCCAGCAGCCAAAAACCTGGGACAGGACCCGAAAAACTGTTTTTT	CASSQKPGTGPEKLFF
TRBV19	TRBJ2-5	TRBD2	-	TGTGCCAGTAGCCCCACTCCTCTCGGGACTAGCAGACAAGAGACCCAGTACTTC	CASSPTPLGTSRQETQYF
TRBV3-1/TRBV3-2	TRBJ2-1	-	-	TGTGCCAGCAGCCAAGCCGTGAATTCCCCCTTCATAGAGCAGTTCTTC	CASSQAVNSPFIEQFF
TRBV5-6	TRBJ1-5	-	-	TGTGCCAGCAGCACCGGGGGGGAGGTCAGCAATCAGCCCCAGCATTTT	CASSTGGEVSNQPQHF
TRBV20-1	TRBJ1-1	-	-	TGCAGTGCTAGAACGGACAAGGGGGCTTTCTTT	CSARTDKGAFF
TRBV9	TRBJ1-1	-	-	TGTGCCAGCAGCGCGATCGAGGGGCCCACTGAAGCTTTCTTT	CASSAIEGPTEAFF
TRBV6-5	TRBJ1-1	-	-	TGTGCCAGCAGTTACTATTACACACACTTGAACACTGAAGCTTTCTTT	CASSYYYTHLNTEAFF
TRBV2	TRBJ2-7	-	-	TGTGCCAGCAGTGGGAACAGGGAGGGTTTGGGCTACGAGCAGTACTTC	CASSGNREGLGYEQYF
TRBV6-4	TRBJ2-1	-	-	TGTGCCAGCAGTGACGGGGAGGGGGACTACAATGAGCAGTTCTTC	CASSDGEGDYNEQFF
TRBV5-1	TRBJ2-3	-	-	TGCGCCAGCAGCTTGGCGGGTGCTAACGGAGATACGCAGTATTTT	CASSLAGANGDTQYF
TRBV7-9	TRBJ1-2	-	-	TGTGCCAGCAGCTTGGGGACGGACTTTGGCTATGGCTACACCTTC	CASSLGTDFGYGYTF
TRBV3-1/TRBV3-2	TRBJ1-5	-	few	TGTGCCAGCAGCCAATTAAATCAGCCCCAGCATTTT	CASSQLNQPQHF
TRBV11-3	TRBJ2-7	-	-	TGTGCCAGCAGCTTAAAGGAAACCTACGAGCAGTACTTC	CASSLKETYEQYF
TRBV19	TRBJ1-1	TRBD1	-	TGTGCCAGTACCTTAGGGACAGACTCTTTAAACACTGAAGCTTTCTTT	CASTLGTDSLNTEAFF
TRBV7-8	TRBJ2-2	TRBD2	-	TGTGCCAGCAGCCCTCGGGGGGGGGCAGGTACCGGGGAGCTGTTTTTT	CASSPRGGAGTGELFF